This T cell receptor (beta chain) derives from a study of blood T cell repertoires in COVID-19. On the study more broadly: Acute and convalescent COVID-19 specimens originated in the United States, Italy and Spain. The analysed material was cDNA or gDNA that came from T cells, B-cell-depleted T cells, or PBMCs.

Original processing methods: How many nucleated cells were present was estimated from reference gene primer amplification. Sequencing used immunoSEQ multiplex PCR; TCRdb keeps in-frame clones, though not all of them. V, J and clone size were drawn from that table, and D and trimming were deduced from the DNA. The sample gives 20,000 to 30,000 clones, approximately 86% of which show up once; about a third is in the top ten. Germline V lookup: CDR1 MNHEY, CDR2 SMNVEV (reference sequence). This CDR3 is 14 amino acids long. Trimming shortened V by 10 bases and J by 2 bases, and 12 bases separated the two germline ends.

The receptor was isolated from a human donor in a cohort sampled during active COVID-19. The material sequenced was peripheral blood. The chain has TRBV27 and TRBJ2-6, with TRBD2 as a possible D gene (5 bases). The CDR3 nucleotides are TGTGCCACCCGAGACGGGGCTGGGGCCAACGTCCTGACTTTC. Amino acid sequence: CATRDGAGANVLTF.